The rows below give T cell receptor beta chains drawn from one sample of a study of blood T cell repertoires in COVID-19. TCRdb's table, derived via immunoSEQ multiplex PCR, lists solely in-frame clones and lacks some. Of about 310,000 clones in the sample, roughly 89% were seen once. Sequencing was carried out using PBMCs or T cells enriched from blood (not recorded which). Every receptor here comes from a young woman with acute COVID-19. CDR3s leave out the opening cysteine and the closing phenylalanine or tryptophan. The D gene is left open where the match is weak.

CDR3aa: ASSLGGTGYTEAF; v_gene: TRBV7-2; d_gene: NA; j_gene: TRBJ1-1
CDR3aa: ASSPRLAGGYNEQF; v_gene: TRBV11-3; d_gene: TRBD2; j_gene: TRBJ2-1
CDR3aa: ASSPQALFSGGPIREQY; v_gene: TRBV11-2; d_gene: TRBD2; j_gene: TRBJ2-7
CDR3aa: ASSARQVTSYEQY; v_gene: TRBV19; d_gene: NA; j_gene: TRBJ2-7
CDR3aa: ASSPMDYSYNEQF; v_gene: TRBV9; d_gene: NA; j_gene: TRBJ2-1
CDR3aa: ASTRTSVSYEQY; v_gene: TRBV7-3; d_gene: TRBD2; j_gene: TRBJ2-7
CDR3aa: ASNPHSRTEAF; v_gene: TRBV19; d_gene: NA; j_gene: TRBJ1-1
CDR3aa: ASSLLGDGYT; v_gene: TRBV5-1; d_gene: NA; j_gene: TRBJ1-2
CDR3aa: ASSSPPTHGYT; v_gene: TRBV28; d_gene: NA; j_gene: TRBJ1-2
CDR3aa: ASGTTGGSEKLF; v_gene: TRBV7-9; d_gene: TRBD1; j_gene: TRBJ1-4
CDR3aa: ASRPGQRDSPLH; v_gene: TRBV11-1; d_gene: TRBD1; j_gene: TRBJ1-6
CDR3aa: ASRRAGGLGDTQY; v_gene: TRBV7-9; d_gene: TRBD2; j_gene: TRBJ2-3
CDR3aa: ASSRTGSSYNEQF; v_gene: TRBV18; d_gene: NA; j_gene: TRBJ2-1
CDR3aa: ASSRGGYYGYT; v_gene: TRBV6-5; d_gene: NA; j_gene: TRBJ1-2
CDR3aa: ASRSGQNTGELF; v_gene: TRBV6-5; d_gene: NA; j_gene: TRBJ2-2
CDR3aa: ASSLAGGPLTYNEQF; v_gene: TRBV11-3; d_gene: TRBD2; j_gene: TRBJ2-1
CDR3aa: ARSLDTRRVQGARETQY; v_gene: TRBV5-3; d_gene: TRBD1; j_gene: TRBJ2-5
CDR3aa: ASSPSSGGGYTGELF; v_gene: TRBV28; d_gene: TRBD2; j_gene: TRBJ2-2
CDR3aa: SASGGAFTNEQF; v_gene: TRBV20-1; d_gene: NA; j_gene: TRBJ2-1
CDR3aa: ASIRGPGNEKLF; v_gene: TRBV6-5; d_gene: TRBD1; j_gene: TRBJ1-4
CDR3aa: ASSLFVSSGDGYT; v_gene: TRBV5-1; d_gene: NA; j_gene: TRBJ1-2
CDR3aa: ASSLWGSLYEQY; v_gene: TRBV28; d_gene: NA; j_gene: TRBJ2-7
CDR3aa: ASSTFRTGREQY; v_gene: TRBV19; d_gene: TRBD1; j_gene: TRBJ2-7
CDR3aa: ASRRTGLGANEKLF; v_gene: TRBV2; d_gene: TRBD1; j_gene: TRBJ1-4
CDR3aa: ASSQVETSSYEQY; v_gene: TRBV4-1; d_gene: NA; j_gene: TRBJ2-7
CDR3aa: ASSLGGTGAYEQY; v_gene: TRBV5-1; d_gene: NA; j_gene: TRBJ2-7
CDR3aa: ASSPWDSSSYEQY; v_gene: TRBV7-2; d_gene: TRBD1; j_gene: TRBJ2-7
CDR3aa: ASSDKPGGSGTQY; v_gene: TRBV2; d_gene: TRBD2; j_gene: TRBJ2-3
CDR3aa: SAPTGRLTGELF; v_gene: TRBV29-1; d_gene: NA; j_gene: TRBJ2-2
CDR3aa: ASSQSPGQGSGYT; v_gene: TRBV3-1/TRBV3-2; d_gene: NA; j_gene: TRBJ1-2
CDR3aa: ASSEGTSGEPTQY; v_gene: TRBV5-1; d_gene: TRBD2; j_gene: TRBJ2-5
CDR3aa: ASSSGQVGPNEQF; v_gene: TRBV5-1; d_gene: TRBD1; j_gene: TRBJ2-1
CDR3aa: ASSIGRGLRFNQPQH; v_gene: TRBV19; d_gene: NA; j_gene: TRBJ1-5
CDR3aa: ATSDSSREQF; v_gene: TRBV24-1; d_gene: NA; j_gene: TRBJ2-1
CDR3aa: ASSLAAGYMNTEAF; v_gene: TRBV5-1; d_gene: NA; j_gene: TRBJ1-1
CDR3aa: ASSPSSYEQY; v_gene: TRBV27; d_gene: NA; j_gene: TRBJ2-7
CDR3aa: ASSQVDRGRGGELF; v_gene: TRBV14; d_gene: TRBD1; j_gene: TRBJ2-2
CDR3aa: ASSSLGWDRGSNYGYT; v_gene: TRBV19; d_gene: TRBD1; j_gene: TRBJ1-2
CDR3aa: ASRLTSTGTDTQY; v_gene: TRBV6-4; d_gene: TRBD2; j_gene: TRBJ2-3
CDR3aa: ASSLLPTDGGRTEAF; v_gene: TRBV28; d_gene: NA; j_gene: TRBJ1-1
CDR3aa: ASRSRGDNTGELF; v_gene: TRBV7-6; d_gene: TRBD2; j_gene: TRBJ2-2
CDR3aa: ASSLGSSVEQY; v_gene: TRBV5-6; d_gene: NA; j_gene: TRBJ2-7
CDR3aa: ASSLGIRGQLGETQY; v_gene: TRBV11-2; d_gene: TRBD1; j_gene: TRBJ2-5
CDR3aa: ASSLNDRTPNGYT; v_gene: TRBV7-9; d_gene: NA; j_gene: TRBJ1-2
CDR3aa: ASSLAGLAGLEQY; v_gene: TRBV28; d_gene: TRBD2; j_gene: TRBJ2-7
CDR3aa: ATSDWKEGVEENEQF; v_gene: TRBV24-1; d_gene: NA; j_gene: TRBJ2-1
CDR3aa: ASSLEASGELF; v_gene: TRBV5-4; d_gene: NA; j_gene: TRBJ2-2
CDR3aa: ATNRGLRANYGYT; v_gene: TRBV28; d_gene: TRBD1; j_gene: TRBJ1-2
CDR3aa: ASSQEGQGVLF; v_gene: TRBV3-1/TRBV3-2; d_gene: TRBD1; j_gene: TRBJ1-4
CDR3aa: ASRSIPYNEQF; v_gene: TRBV5-1; d_gene: NA; j_gene: TRBJ2-1
CDR3aa: ASSPDIGGYT; v_gene: TRBV5-5; d_gene: NA; j_gene: TRBJ1-2
CDR3aa: ASSQEGAGNTIY; v_gene: TRBV7-9; d_gene: NA; j_gene: TRBJ1-3
CDR3aa: ASERTPRRYT; v_gene: TRBV2; d_gene: NA; j_gene: TRBJ1-2
CDR3aa: ASGQGPRTEAF; v_gene: TRBV6-5; d_gene: TRBD1; j_gene: TRBJ1-1
CDR3aa: ASSYSRGAKRETYGYT; v_gene: TRBV19; d_gene: NA; j_gene: TRBJ1-2
CDR3aa: ASSAGGWPEAF; v_gene: TRBV9; d_gene: TRBD1; j_gene: TRBJ1-1
CDR3aa: ASSIGGTSGIYEQY; v_gene: TRBV19; d_gene: TRBD2; j_gene: TRBJ2-7
CDR3aa: ASSSTPGTQY; v_gene: TRBV28; d_gene: NA; j_gene: TRBJ2-3
CDR3aa: ASSFLPSLLNTGELF; v_gene: TRBV28; d_gene: NA; j_gene: TRBJ2-2